Listed below are T cell receptor beta chains from one sample, sequenced in a study of cytomegalovirus exposure and HLA in healthy donors. Assay: immunoSEQ multiplex PCR; the TCRdb copy retains only in-frame clones and omits some. This table holds just over 80,000 clones. Sequenced input: PBMCs. Every receptor here comes from a woman under 40 in good health and CMV-seronegative. Each CDR3 is given with its conserved first and last residue. Each record gives: V gene, J gene, D gene, CDR3 protein, CDR3 DNA. D genes are given only for firm matches.

TRBV9	TRBJ1-2	TRBD1	CASSNGQGGYGYTF	TGTGCCAGCAGCAATGGACAGGGTGGCTATGGCTACACCTTC
TRBV7-6	TRBJ2-7	-	CASSLGTGLSGEQYF	TGTGCCAGCAGCCTCGGTACGGGACTTTCGGGCGAGCAGTACTTC
TRBV15	TRBJ2-5	TRBD2	CATSSQRGLAGQETQYF	TGTGCCACCAGCAGCCAGAGAGGACTAGCGGGACAAGAGACCCAGTACTTC
TRBV30	TRBJ1-1	-	CAWIRGWSTEAFF	TGTGCCTGGATACGTGGTTGGAGCACTGAAGCTTTCTTT
TRBV25-1	TRBJ1-4	TRBD1	CARRDRGSYNEKLFF	TGTGCCAGAAGGGACAGGGGTTCTTATAATGAAAAACTGTTTTTT
TRBV30	TRBJ1-3	-	CAWSSGENTIYF	TGTGCCTGGAGTTCAGGGGAGAACACCATATATTTT
TRBV30	TRBJ1-2	TRBD1	CAWRRTGQGVDYGYTF	TGTGCCTGGAGGCGCACGGGACAGGGGGTGGACTATGGCTACACCTTC
TRBV30	TRBJ1-5	-	CAWSVAGGGNQPQHF	TGTGCCTGGAGTGTAGCAGGCGGGGGCAATCAGCCCCAGCATTTT
TRBV6-5	TRBJ1-2	TRBD1	CASSGQGRNGYTF	TGTGCCAGCAGTGGACAGGGGAGGAATGGCTACACCTTC
TRBV4-1	TRBJ1-6	-	CASSQELSRTASPLHF	TGCGCCAGCAGCCAAGAGCTGTCCCGGACAGCTTCACCCCTCCACTTT
TRBV6-5	TRBJ2-5	-	CASSYAGGIGETQYF	TGTGCCAGCAGTTACGCAGGGGGGATTGGAGAGACCCAGTACTTC
TRBV10-3	TRBJ1-3	-	CAIKLIWIRGSGNTIYF	TGTGCCATCAAGTTAATTTGGATTAGGGGCTCTGGAAACACCATATATTTT
TRBV4-1	TRBJ1-2	TRBD1	CASSQMVQGNSPYGYTF	TGCGCCAGCAGCCAGATGGTACAGGGGAATAGCCCCTATGGCTACACCTTC
TRBV18	TRBJ1-2	-	CASSRDHPKVGRHYGYTF	TGTGCCAGCTCACGCGACCATCCCAAGGTGGGGCGGCACTATGGCTACACCTTC
TRBV15	TRBJ1-4	TRBD1	CATSVTGVGNEKLFF	TGTGCCACCAGCGTCACAGGGGTTGGAAATGAAAAACTGTTTTTT
TRBV5-6	TRBJ2-7	-	CASSFRSAEDEQYF	TGTGCCAGCAGCTTCCGCTCCGCGGAGGACGAGCAGTACTTC
TRBV18	TRBJ2-5	-	CASSPTSRKETQYF	TGTGCCAGCTCACCTACTAGCAGGAAAGAGACCCAGTACTTC
TRBV5-5	TRBJ1-2	-	CASSLDGQGLADGYTF	TGTGCCAGCAGCTTGGACGGTCAGGGGTTGGCAGATGGCTACACCTTC
TRBV4-1	TRBJ2-7	-	CASSHPAQGVHEQYF	TGCGCCAGCAGCCACCCCGCACAGGGAGTACACGAGCAGTACTTC
TRBV30	TRBJ1-1	-	CAWRLTVNTEAFF	TGTGCCTGGAGGCTGACAGTAAACACTGAAGCTTTCTTT
TRBV5-1	TRBJ2-7	TRBD1	CASSRSGTGGYEQYF	TGCGCCAGCAGCCGATCCGGGACAGGGGGCTACGAGCAGTACTTC
TRBV28	TRBJ1-4	-	CASRSQANEKLFF	TGTGCCAGCAGGAGCCAAGCTAATGAAAAACTGTTTTTT
TRBV2	TRBJ1-5	-	CASSEAAVYQPQHF	TGTGCCAGCAGTGAAGCGGCAGTATATCAGCCCCAGCATTTT
TRBV13	TRBJ2-7	TRBD2	CARTSNPPGEQYF	TGTGCCAGGACTAGCAATCCACCTGGCGAGCAGTACTTC
TRBV6-6	TRBJ1-1	TRBD1	CASSIRGDTEAFF	TGTGCCAGCAGTATCAGGGGGGACACTGAAGCTTTCTTT
TRBV28	TRBJ1-2	-	CASSLVPDRSAGGYTF	TGTGCCAGCAGTTTAGTACCCGACAGGTCCGCGGGTGGCTACACCTTC
TRBV7-8	TRBJ1-1	-	CASSLGFRGADTEAFF	TGTGCCAGCAGCTTAGGTTTTCGGGGGGCCGACACTGAAGCTTTCTTT
TRBV7-9	TRBJ2-7	TRBD1	CASSPGTAIYEQYF	TGTGCCAGCAGCCCCGGGACAGCCATCTACGAGCAGTACTTC
TRBV29-1	TRBJ2-5	TRBD1	CSVVGSGGGETQYF	TGCAGCGTTGTAGGGTCAGGGGGCGGGGAGACCCAGTACTTC
TRBV5-5	TRBJ2-5	-	CASSWPGVYQETQYF	TGTGCCAGCAGTTGGCCGGGGGTGTACCAAGAGACCCAGTACTTC
TRBV29-1	TRBJ2-5	TRBD2	CSVEVVAGGETQYF	TGCAGCGTTGAGGTGGTGGCGGGAGGGGAGACCCAGTACTTC
TRBV6-5	TRBJ2-5	-	CASSLGRGETQYF	TGTGCCAGCAGTCTTGGACGAGGGGAGACCCAGTACTTC
TRBV5-1	TRBJ2-1	TRBD2	CASSSRDYRANEQFF	TGCGCCAGCAGCTCCCGGGACTACCGGGCGAATGAGCAGTTCTTC
TRBV6-1	TRBJ1-3	-	CASSEVDSGNTIYF	TGTGCCAGCAGTGAAGTAGATAGTGGAAACACCATATATTTT
TRBV29-1	TRBJ2-1	-	CSVRTTLGPYNEQFF	TGCAGCGTCCGGACTACCTTGGGGCCTTACAATGAGCAGTTCTTC
TRBV27	TRBJ2-7	-	CASSPRGNGNEQYF	TGTGCCAGCAGTCCCAGGGGTAACGGGAACGAGCAGTACTTC
TRBV9	TRBJ2-1	-	CASSVGPPRNEQFF	TGTGCCAGCAGCGTAGGCCCCCCGAGGAATGAGCAGTTCTTC
TRBV2	TRBJ1-2	-	CASSVSGDYGYTF	TGTGCCAGCAGTGTATCGGGGGACTATGGCTACACCTTC